Below are 26 T cell receptor beta chains sequenced from a single sample in a study of T cells in women clearing cervical HPV infection. Only in-frame clones appear in the TCRdb table, and some are missing; sequencing was by immunoSEQ multiplex PCR. The sample's table shows tens of thousands of clones. The sequenced material came from blood buffy coat. These receptors originate from a woman aged 18 to 75 with a cervical HPV16 infection that either progressed to CIN3+ or cleared (not recorded which).

Worth noting for this clone: The read falls 3 residues short of the CDR3 end, and the missing part is taken from the germline J gene. The chain joins TRBV7-9 to TRBJ2-1, with TRBD1 matching 11 bases. V dropped 5 bases and J dropped 8; count of bases not matched to a gene: 8. Germline loops: CDR1 SEHNR, CDR2 FQNEAQ (reference sequence). The CDR3 length is 15 residues. CDR3 loop: CASSNRDRGSDEQFF. The sequenced part of the CDR3 DNA is TGTGCCAGCAGCAACCGGGACAGGGGGTCCGATGAG. Full variable domain (rest looked up from reference TRBV7-9 and TRBJ2-1): DTGVSQNPRHKITKRGQNVTFRCDPISEHNRLYWYRQTLGQGPEFLTYFQNEAQLEKSRLLSDRFSAERPKGSFSTLEIQRTEQGDSAMYLCASSNRDRGSDEQFFGPGTRLTVL.

On this clone itself: The read ends 3 residues early relative to the CDR3; the germline J gene fills the gap. The V and J genes are TRBV19 and TRBJ2-3; 13 bases line up with TRBD2. Germline V gene lookup returns CDR1 LNHDA and CDR2 SQIVND (reference sequence). This CDR3 contains 20 residues. Germline trimming cut 8 bases from V and 2 bases from J; bases unmatched to any gene: 19. CDR3 DNA, as far as it was read: TGTGCCAGTCACCCCGGCGGGACTAGCGGGACATGGGGGATCACAGATACG. This translates into CASHPGGTSGTWGITDT. The full CDR3 reads CASHPGGTSGTWGITDTQYF.

Concerning this clone: The read terminates 3 residues before the CDR3 end, so the remaining end is supplied by the germline J gene. This chain connects TRBV7-8 to TRBJ1-2; possibly TRBD1 for D (6 bases). CDR3 size: 16 residues. Germline V CDR1 and CDR2: SGHVS, FQNEAQ. CDR3 sequence: CASSSRTESAYGGYTF. The sequenced part of the CDR3 DNA is TGTGCCAGCAGCTCCCGGACAGAATCGGCTTATGGAGGC.

Turning to this clone: The CDR3 goes on 3 residues after the read ends, and that part is filled in from the germline J gene. The chain couples TRBV19 to TRBJ1-2, with D unresolved. The germline gives CDR1 LNHDA, CDR2 SQIVND (reference sequence). The CDR3 consists of 10 residues. The sequenced part of the CDR3 DNA is TGTGCCAGTTCCCGAGGGGGC. The encoded protein is CASSRGG. The CDR3, in full, reads CASSRGGYTF.

The CDR3 sequence is CAWRAPQGLLNTEAFF. Partial CDR3 DNA: TGTGCCTGGAGAGCGCCTCAGGGTTTACTGAACACTGAA. The rearrangement links TRBV30 to TRBJ1-1, with a tentative D call TRBD1 (5 bases). From the germline J gene comes the end of the CDR3, since the read stops 3 residues before it. Per the germline V gene, CDR1 is GTSNPN and CDR2 is SVGIG (reference sequence). Between the trimmed V and J ends, which lost 3 bases and 0 bases, there was a span of 17 bases. The CDR3 runs to 16 residues.

Comments on this clone: The observed sequence ends 3 residues before the CDR3 terminus, with the missing tail filled in from the germline J gene. The chain couples TRBV20-1 to TRBJ2-2; 9 nucleotides agree with TRBD2. J was trimmed by 7 bases and V by 6 bases; bases with no gene match: 9. Germline V CDR1 and CDR2: DFQATT, SNEGSKA (reference sequence). This CDR3 is 14 amino acids long. The CDR3 loop reads CSARQRGAVGELFF. The sequenced part of the CDR3 DNA is TGCAGTGCCCGGCAGCGGGGGGCCGTCGGGGAG.

Note on this clone: The observed sequence ends 3 residues before the CDR3 terminus, with the missing tail filled in from the germline J gene. The gene calls are TRBV19 and TRBJ1-3; 7 nucleotides match TRBD1. Looked up from germline, CDR1 is LNHDA and CDR2 is SQIVND (reference sequence). This CDR3 has 16 amino acids. Trimming at V came to 3 bases and at J to 0 bases, leaving 5 bases not matched to a gene. The CDR3 region is CASSMQGDFSGNTIYF. Partial CDR3 DNA: TGTGCCAGTAGTATGCAGGGGGACTTCTCTGGAAACACC.

On this clone itself: The CDR3 end is not reached by the read, which stops 3 residues before it; the germline J gene fills it in. V usage is TRBV19 and J usage is TRBJ1-1; D unclear. V was clipped by 9 bases and J by 5 bases, with 13 bases between them. Germline V CDR1 and CDR2: LNHDA, SQIVND (reference sequence). The length of the CDR3 is 12 residues. CDR3 residues: CASVTKGTEAFF. CDR3 DNA, as far as it was read: TGTGCCAGCGTAACAAAAGGGACTGAA.

In regard to this clone: The read ends 3 residues shy of where the CDR3 ends; the end is completed using the germline J gene. This chain joins TRBV18 and TRBJ1-5; tentative D call: TRBD1 (5 bases). CDR3 length: 15 residues. V lost 5 bases and J lost 4, with 15 bases in between. Germline V gene data show CDR1 as KGHSH and CDR2 as LQKENI. CDR3 DNA (partial): TGTGCCAGCTCAGAGGCAGGGTATAGTAATCAGCCC. Translation gives CASSEAGYSNQP. The full-length CDR3 reads as CASSEAGYSNQPQHF.

About this clone itself: The read terminates 3 residues before the CDR3 end, so the remaining end is supplied by the germline J gene. The chain uses TRBV7-9 and TRBJ2-3; D not certain. From germline, CDR1 is SEHNR and CDR2 FQNEAQ (reference sequence). This CDR3 region has 13 residues. Trimming removed 5 bases from V and 7 bases from J, with 13 bases in between. This CDR3 is CASSRTPENTQYF. CDR3 DNA, as far as it was read: TGTGCCAGCAGCCGAACACCCGAAAATACG.

On this clone itself: The CDR3 end lies 3 residues beyond the end of the read and is filled in from the germline J gene. V and J are TRBV2 and TRBJ1-3; D gene uncertain. In germline, CDR1 is SNHLY, CDR2 FYNNEI. V gave up 3 bases and J gave up 0 bases, with 12 bases separating them. There are 16 residues in the CDR3. The CDR3 here is CASSDWNSHSGNTIYF. Incomplete CDR3 DNA: TGTGCCAGCAGTGATTGGAACAGCCACTCTGGAAACACC.

This clone counts as medium-sized (0.01 to 0.1%) by frequency. The read ends 3 residues early relative to the CDR3; the germline J gene fills the gap. The chain is built from TRBV10-3 and TRBJ1-1; 9 bases match TRBD1. V lost 3 bases, J lost 3 bases, and 8 bases stayed unmatched. This CDR3 has 16 amino acids. Germline V lookup: CDR1 ENHRY, CDR2 SYGVKD. CDR3 residues: CAISDLDRGRDTEAFF. CDR3 bases read: TGTGCCATCAGTGATCTGGACAGGGGCCGGGACACTGAA.

Comment on this clone: The read ends 3 residues shy of where the CDR3 ends; the end is completed using the germline J gene. The chain has TRBV12-3 or TRBV12-4 and TRBJ1-1; no clear D gene. V shed 3 bases and J shed 1 base, with 9 bases lying between them. CDR3 length: 14 amino acids. This chain's CDR3 is CASSFPGSNTEAFF. Partial CDR3 DNA: TGTGCCAGCAGTTTCCCGGGTTCGAACACTGAA.

Concerning this clone itself: The read finishes 3 residues shy of the CDR3 end, and the germline J gene is used to complete it. The chain recombines TRBV2 with TRBJ1-1; a possible D gene is TRBD1 (6 bases). Trimming pared 9 bases from V and 5 bases from J, leaving 13 bases between. Per the germline V gene, CDR1 is SNHLY and CDR2 is FYNNEI. This CDR3 spans 12 amino acids. CDR3 bases read: TGTGCCAGTCGGAGGGGGGGGACTGAA. Translating it yields CASRRGGTE. In full, the CDR3 is CASRRGGTEAFF.

Turning to this clone: With the read ending 3 residues before the CDR3 end, the germline J gene is used to fill in that end. V and J are TRBV12-3 or TRBV12-4 and TRBJ2-5; D is ambiguous. The CDR3 runs to 14 residues. Between the trimmed V and J ends, which lost 8 bases and 4 bases, there was a span of 17 bases. CDR3 DNA, as far as it was read: TGTGCCAGCCTCTCCCGGGTCCTGGGAGAGACC. This translates into CASLSRVLGET. The entire CDR3 protein reads CASLSRVLGETQYF.

As concerns this clone: The observed sequence ends 3 residues before the CDR3 terminus, with the missing tail filled in from the germline J gene. V and J are TRBV19 and TRBJ2-2; the match to TRBD2 covers 11 bases. The CDR3 has 16 amino acids. Per germline, CDR1 LNHDA and CDR2 SQIVND (reference sequence). V shed 8 bases and J 6 bases; nucleotides not matched to a gene: 11. The CDR3 DNA, read in part, is TGTGCCAGTTTCGGAGAACTAGCGGGAGTTTCCGGGGAG. Translating it yields CASFGELAGVSGE. The whole CDR3 region reads CASFGELAGVSGELFF.

In regard to this clone: From the germline J gene comes the end of the CDR3, since the read stops 3 residues before it. V gene TRBV7-9 combines with J gene TRBJ1-4; 7 nucleotides line up with TRBD1. The trim removed 5 bases at V and 8 bases at J, leaving 5 bases unmatched. The CDR3 runs to 13 residues. Germline lookup yields CDR1 SEHNR and CDR2 FQNEAQ (reference sequence). The CDR3 DNA, read in part, is TGTGCCAGCAGCCGACAGGGTGGGGAAAAA. It codes for CASSRQGGEK. The full CDR3 protein reads CASSRQGGEKLFF. Using reference TRBV7-9 and TRBJ1-4 for the parts outside the CDR3, the full variable domain is DTGVSQNPRHKITKRGQNVTFRCDPISEHNRLYWYRQTLGQGPEFLTYFQNEAQLEKSRLLSDRFSAERPKGSFSTLEIQRTEQGDSAMYLCASSRQGGEKLFFGSGTQLSVL.

Note on this clone: Read data end 3 residues before the CDR3 end; the end is taken from the germline J gene. V usage is TRBV2 and J usage is TRBJ1-1; no clear D gene. Germline CDR1 SNHLY, CDR2 FYNNEI. Trimming cost V 6 bases and J 5 bases, with 16 bases left between them. This CDR3 contains 14 residues. CDR3 in amino acids: CASSSGRGDTEAFF. The DNA read from the CDR3 is TGTGCCAGCAGCTCCGGACGGGGTGATACTGAA.

As for this clone: The CDR3 is cut off 3 residues early in the read; its end comes from the germline J gene. The genes are TRBV10-3 and TRBJ2-3; a possible D gene is TRBD2 (6 bases). Germline assignment: CDR1 ENHRY and CDR2 SYGVKD. There are 15 residues in the CDR3. Between the trimmed V and J ends, which lost 3 bases and 2 bases, there was a span of 12 bases. The CDR3 here is CAISDRDFPTDTQYF. The DNA read from the CDR3 is TGTGCCATCAGTGACCGGGACTTTCCCACAGATACG.

The CDR3 loop is CASSPSDALTSISYNEQFF. The part of the CDR3 DNA that was read is TGTGCCAGCTCACCTAGTGATGCACTAACAAGTATCTCCTACAATGAG. The rearrangement uses TRBV18 and TRBJ2-1; D ambiguous. Read sequence stops 3 residues before the CDR3 end, and the germline J gene provides the missing end. Trimming stripped 3 bases from V and 0 bases from J, with 21 bases between. Looked up from germline, CDR1 is KGHSH and CDR2 is LQKENI. The CDR3 is 19 residues long.

Concerning this clone: The read gets to within 3 residues of the CDR3 end, and the germline J gene fills in the rest. The chain recombines TRBV6-1 with TRBJ1-5; D might be TRBD1 (5 bases). This CDR3 comprises 15 residues. The germline V gene has CDR1 MNHNS and CDR2 SASEGT. The V end was cut by 4 bases, the J end by 1 base, with 11 bases between. The CDR3 bases that were read are TGTGCCAGCAGTGTTGTGGGGGGGAGCAATCAGCCC. It specifies CASSVVGGSNQP. The whole CDR3 protein reads CASSVVGGSNQPQHF.

Concerning this clone: Coverage ceases 3 residues before the CDR3 finishes, and the germline J gene fills in the end. The gene calls are TRBV5-6 and TRBJ1-6; 8 nucleotides match TRBD1. J lost 2 bases, V lost 5 bases, and 3 bases had no gene match. Germline assignment: CDR1 SGHDT and CDR2 YYEEEE. This CDR3 is built from 15 residues. Incomplete CDR3 DNA: TGTGCCAGCAGACGGACAGGGACCTATAATTCACCC. As protein: CASRRTGTYNSP. The full CDR3 sequence reads CASRRTGTYNSPLHF. Together with reference TRBV5-6 and TRBJ1-6, the CDR3 gives the full variable domain: DAGVTQSPTHLIKTRGQQVTLRCSPKSGHDTVSWYQQALGQGPQFIFQYYEEEERQRGNFPDRFSGHQFPNYSSELNVNALLLGDSALYLCASRRTGTYNSPLHFGNGTRLTVT.

A word on this clone: The read stops 3 residues short of the end of the CDR3; the missing end is completed from the germline J gene. J is TRBJ2-2 and V is TRBV5-1; no clear D. Trimming removed 2 bases at V and 3 bases at J, with 8 bases between. The germline gives CDR1 SGHRS, CDR2 YFSETQ. The CDR3 consists of 14 residues. The chain's CDR3 is CASSFRADTGELFF. CDR3 DNA, as far as it was read: TGCGCCAGCAGCTTTAGGGCTGACACCGGGGAG.

For this clone: The CDR3 end lies 3 residues beyond the end of the read and is filled in from the germline J gene. The rearrangement links TRBV2 to TRBJ2-1; TRBD2 agrees at 9 bases. J was trimmed by 3 bases and V by 5 bases; bases with no gene match: 5. Per the germline V gene, CDR1 is SNHLY and CDR2 is FYNNEI. The CDR3 totals 15 residues. The CDR3: CASSPTTSGYNEQFF. CDR3 DNA (partial): TGTGCCAGCAGTCCGACGACTAGCGGCTACAATGAG. Looking up the rest from reference TRBV2 and TRBJ2-1 gives the full variable domain: EPEVTQTPSHQVTQMGQEVILRCVPISNHLYFYWYRQILGQKVEFLVSFYNNEISEKSEIFDDQFSVERPDGSNFTLKIRSTKLEDSAMYFCASSPTTSGYNEQFFGPGTRLTVL.

Notes on this clone: With the read ending 3 residues before the CDR3 end, the germline J gene is used to fill in that end. In the same sample, other DNA sequences code for this CDR3. This chain connects TRBV7-9 to TRBJ2-4; D not resolved. This CDR3 contains 15 residues. Trimming left V 5 bases short and J 0 bases short, with 11 bases between. Germline V gene lookup returns CDR1 SEHNR and CDR2 FQNEAQ (reference sequence). CDR3 sequence reads: CASSSSTLAKNIQYF. CDR3 bases read: TGTGCCAGCAGCAGTTCGACATTAGCCAAAAACATT. Full variable domain (missing parts from reference TRBV7-9 and TRBJ2-4): DTGVSQNPRHKITKRGQNVTFRCDPISEHNRLYWYRQTLGQGPEFLTYFQNEAQLEKSRLLSDRFSAERPKGSFSTLEIQRTEQGDSAMYLCASSSSTLAKNIQYFGAGTRLSVL.

Note on this clone: Read data end 3 residues before the CDR3 end; the end is taken from the germline J gene. The chain combines TRBV4-1 with TRBJ2-4; TRBD1 aligns across 10 bases. V lost 4 bases to trimming and J lost 8 bases; unmatched junction nucleotides: 14. The germline V gene has CDR1 MGHRA and CDR2 YSYEKL. The CDR3 spans 17 residues. The sequenced CDR3 bases are TGCGCCAGCAGCCTGACTTCAGGGACAGGGGTTTTGGACATT. This translates into CASSLTSGTGVLDI. The CDR3 as a whole reads CASSLTSGTGVLDIQYF.